This TCR beta chain stems from a study of CD8 T cells in ankylosing spondylitis. Notes on the study in general: Blood of patients with ankylosing spondylitis appeared to be characterized by a TCR beta motif of 8 or 9 highly homologous variants.

This clonotype showed up many times. Antigen: not known. This CDR3 has 13 amino acids. Losses at the gene ends were 3 bases for V and 7 bases for J; bases not matched to a gene: 3. The germline V gene encodes CDR1 MNHNS and CDR2 SASEGT. Preparation of TCR beta libraries was done by quantitative 5'-RACE with molecular barcodes. TCRdb reanalysed the 5' RACE reads using MiXCR and keeps one entry per CDR3 protein. This sample carries 85,000 to 100,000 distinct CDR3 sequences, roughly 9.6% of them seen once, and the ten largest clones take approximately 5.5%. This chain connects TRBV6-1 to TRBJ2-4; 7 bases line up with TRBD2. This sequence originates from a male donor with ankylosing spondylitis or in good health (not recorded which). The specimen was blood, either unsorted or a sorted T cell fraction (not recorded which). Here the CDR3 DNA reads TGTGCCAGCAGTGATGACGGGGGGAACATTCAGTACTTC. Its protein product is CASSDDGGNIQYF.